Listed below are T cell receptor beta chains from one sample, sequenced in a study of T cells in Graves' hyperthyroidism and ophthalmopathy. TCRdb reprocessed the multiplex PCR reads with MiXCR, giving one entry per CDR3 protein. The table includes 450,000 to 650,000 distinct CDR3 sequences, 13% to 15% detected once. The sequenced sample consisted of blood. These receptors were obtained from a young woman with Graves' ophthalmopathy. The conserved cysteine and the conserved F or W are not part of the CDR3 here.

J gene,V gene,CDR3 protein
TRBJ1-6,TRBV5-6,ASSFQGATGNSPLH
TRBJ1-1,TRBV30,AWSGQGLAEAF
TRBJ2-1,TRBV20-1,SAAGQQLRNKQF
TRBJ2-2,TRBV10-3,AISEWQPSSGGELF
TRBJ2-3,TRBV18,ASSLDRVSDTQY
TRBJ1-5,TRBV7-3,ASSSTYQPQH
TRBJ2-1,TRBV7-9,ASSLPRDSSYNEQF
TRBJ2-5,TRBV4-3,ASSQLAGKETQY
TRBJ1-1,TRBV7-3,ASSLGGRGEAF
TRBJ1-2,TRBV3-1,ASSQDLTPVGGYT
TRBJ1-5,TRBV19,ASTHGVAESSNQPQH
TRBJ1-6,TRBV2,ASSGDKGGSPLH
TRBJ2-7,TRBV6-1,ASSSDPGTGVSEQY
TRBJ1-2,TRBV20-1,SALEGTTNYGYT
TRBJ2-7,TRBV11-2,ASSLDSGSYEQY
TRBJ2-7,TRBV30,AWTTAYEQY
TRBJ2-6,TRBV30,AWSVRTGGNSGANVLT
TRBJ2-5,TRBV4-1,ASSHLLGQETQY
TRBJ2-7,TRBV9,ASSPGTSGGHDYEQY
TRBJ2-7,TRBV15,ATSRRGFYEQY
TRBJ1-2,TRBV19,ASRGTGSYGYT
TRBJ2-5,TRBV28,ARIARLVQGTQY
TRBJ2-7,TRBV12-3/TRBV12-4,ASSLVVGVAYEQY
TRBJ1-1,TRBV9,ASSVATLGRGEAF
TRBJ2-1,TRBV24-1,ATSDLRQGGWNEQF
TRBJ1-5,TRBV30,AWSNGGNQPQH
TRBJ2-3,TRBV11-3,ASSQREAGTDTQY
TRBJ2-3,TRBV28,ASSQNLPSGVSTDTQY
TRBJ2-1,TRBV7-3,ASSSMDGYTEQF
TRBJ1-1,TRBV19,ASKDRDDPNTEAF
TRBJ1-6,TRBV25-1,ASSDGQVASPLH
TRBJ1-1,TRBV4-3,ASSHKTGGNTEAF
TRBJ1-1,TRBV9,ASSGDTEAF
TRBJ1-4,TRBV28,ASSIPGERNEKLF
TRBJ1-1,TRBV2,ASIWWPNTEAF
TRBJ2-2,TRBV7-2,ASSARMTTNTGELF
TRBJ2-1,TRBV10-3,AIRLAGERDEQF
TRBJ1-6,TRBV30,AWSVPGGPLH
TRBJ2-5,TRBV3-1,ASSHRPAGGETQY
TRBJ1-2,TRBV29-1,SVVTGADGYT
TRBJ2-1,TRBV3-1,ASSPGLAGGHEQF
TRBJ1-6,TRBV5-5,ASSLGTGGSPLH
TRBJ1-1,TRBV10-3,AISEGGGRTEAF
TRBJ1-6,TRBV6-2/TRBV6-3,ASSYSMAGGNSPLH
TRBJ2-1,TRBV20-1,SARDEAGVGNEQF
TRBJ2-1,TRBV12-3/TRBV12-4,ASSSMGQDPSSSYNEQF
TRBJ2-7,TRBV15,ATSRDTGDLYEQY
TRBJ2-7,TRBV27,ASSPRTSGRERLYEQY
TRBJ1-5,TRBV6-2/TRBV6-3,ASMGDGNQPQH
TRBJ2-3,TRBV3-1,ASSQGGWEDTDTQY
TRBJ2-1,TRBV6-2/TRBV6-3,ASSTGSHSYNEQF
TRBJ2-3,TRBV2,ASRTLEGTTDTQY
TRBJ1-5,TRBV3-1,ASSSRDNNQPQH
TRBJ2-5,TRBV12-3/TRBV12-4,ASSALIGGQETQY
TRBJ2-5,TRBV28,ASSATGTDEETQY
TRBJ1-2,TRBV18,ASSAGTGGGYT
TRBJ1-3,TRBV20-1,SVNKPGLSRNTIY
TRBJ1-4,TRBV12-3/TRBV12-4,ASSPRGDVYEKLF
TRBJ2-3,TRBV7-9,ASSFPAGRRTDTQY
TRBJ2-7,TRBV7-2,ASSPPAGIYEQY